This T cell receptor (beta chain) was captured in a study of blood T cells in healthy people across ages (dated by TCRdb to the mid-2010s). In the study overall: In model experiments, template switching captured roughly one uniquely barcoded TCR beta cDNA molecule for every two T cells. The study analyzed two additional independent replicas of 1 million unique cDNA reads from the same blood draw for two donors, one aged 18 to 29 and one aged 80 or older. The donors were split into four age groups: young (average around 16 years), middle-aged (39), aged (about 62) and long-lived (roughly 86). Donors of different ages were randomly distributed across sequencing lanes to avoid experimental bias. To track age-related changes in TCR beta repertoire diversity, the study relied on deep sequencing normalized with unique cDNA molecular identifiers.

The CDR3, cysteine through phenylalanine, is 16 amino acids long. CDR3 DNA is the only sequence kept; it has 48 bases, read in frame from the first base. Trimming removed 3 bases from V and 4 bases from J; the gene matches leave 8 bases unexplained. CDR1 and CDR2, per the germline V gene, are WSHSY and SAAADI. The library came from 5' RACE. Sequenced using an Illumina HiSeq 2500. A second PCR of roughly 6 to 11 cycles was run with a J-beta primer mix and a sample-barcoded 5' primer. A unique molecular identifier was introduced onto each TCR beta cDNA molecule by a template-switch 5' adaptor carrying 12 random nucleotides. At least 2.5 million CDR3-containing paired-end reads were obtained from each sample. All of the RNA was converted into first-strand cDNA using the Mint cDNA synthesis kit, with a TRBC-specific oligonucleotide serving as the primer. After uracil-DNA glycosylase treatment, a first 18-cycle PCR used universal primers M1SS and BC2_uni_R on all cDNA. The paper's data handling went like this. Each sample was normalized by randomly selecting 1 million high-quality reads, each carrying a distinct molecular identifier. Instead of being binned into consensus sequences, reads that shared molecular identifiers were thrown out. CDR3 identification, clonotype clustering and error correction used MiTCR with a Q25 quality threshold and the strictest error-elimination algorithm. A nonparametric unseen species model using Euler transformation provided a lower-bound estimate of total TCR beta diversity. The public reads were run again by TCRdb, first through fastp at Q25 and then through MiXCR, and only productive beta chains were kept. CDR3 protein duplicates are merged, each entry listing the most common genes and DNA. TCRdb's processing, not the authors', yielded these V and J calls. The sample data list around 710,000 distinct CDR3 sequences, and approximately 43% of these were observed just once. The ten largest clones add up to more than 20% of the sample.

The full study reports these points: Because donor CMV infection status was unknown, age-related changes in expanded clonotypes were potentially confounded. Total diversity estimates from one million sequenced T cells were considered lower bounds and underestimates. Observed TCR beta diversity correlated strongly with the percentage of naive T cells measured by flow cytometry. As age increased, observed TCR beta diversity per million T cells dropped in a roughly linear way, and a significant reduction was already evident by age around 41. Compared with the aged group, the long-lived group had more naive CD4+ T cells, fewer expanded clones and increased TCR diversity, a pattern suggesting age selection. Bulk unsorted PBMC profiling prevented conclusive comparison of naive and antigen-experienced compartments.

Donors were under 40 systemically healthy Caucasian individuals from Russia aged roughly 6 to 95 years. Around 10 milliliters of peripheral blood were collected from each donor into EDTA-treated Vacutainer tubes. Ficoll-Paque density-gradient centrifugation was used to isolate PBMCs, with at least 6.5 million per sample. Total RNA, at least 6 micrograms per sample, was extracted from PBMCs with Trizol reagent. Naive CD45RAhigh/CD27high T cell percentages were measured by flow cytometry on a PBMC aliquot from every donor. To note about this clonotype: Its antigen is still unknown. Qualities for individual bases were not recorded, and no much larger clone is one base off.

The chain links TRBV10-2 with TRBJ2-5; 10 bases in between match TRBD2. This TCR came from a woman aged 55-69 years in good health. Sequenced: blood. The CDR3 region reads CASSEGERGGRETQYF. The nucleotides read TGCGCCAGCAGTGAAGGAGAGCGGGGGGGCCGAGAGACCCAGTACTTC.